Described below is a single T cell receptor (beta chain) sequence and its context. TCRdb's copy holds only in-frame clones and misses some; the assay was immunoSEQ multiplex PCR. The sample lists about 220,000 clones, 90% to 95% occurring once. This entry comes from a study of control samples from healthy donors and cancer patients. CDR1 and CDR2 (germline): WNHNN, SYGVQD (reference sequence). J gave up 3 bases and V 2 bases, and 0 bases lay outside the gene matches. The CDR3 is 14 amino acids. The sequenced material came from blood. The source is a man in his fifties or sixties in good health. The chain is built from TRBV10-1 and TRBJ2-1; 8 nucleotides line up with TRBD1. CDR3 in DNA: TGCGCCAGCAGTGAGGGACAGGGCTACAATGAGCAGTTCTTC. It codes for CASSEGQGYNEQFF.